This TCR beta chain came from a study of human T cells and chemical hapten exposure. Time point described: patch test 1, 2 weeks after DPC sensitization. The treatment denotes: therapeutic diphenylcyclopropenone sensitization with weekly scalp DPC. This CDR3 contains 14 residues. From germline, CDR1 is SGHRS and CDR2 YFSETQ. The V gene end was trimmed by 4 bases and the J gene end by 1 base; junction bases not matched to a gene: 4. TCRdb ran MiXCR on the RACE reads and lists one entry per CDR3 protein. The table records around 120,000 distinct CDR3 sequences, approximately 14% of them present only once.

The chain joins TRBV5-1 to TRBJ2-5, with 7 bases that match TRBD1. Sequenced material: whole blood, taken in connection with sensitization to the hapten diphenylcyclopropenone (DPC). This TCR was sampled from a man between 18 and 29 years old with alopecia areata. Some clones in this sample may be carry-over from other donors' samples. The CDR3 is CASSKGTAQETQYF. CDR3 bases: TGCGCCAGCAGCAAGGGGACAGCCCAAGAGACCCAGTACTTC.